These T cell receptor beta chains were read from a single sample in a study of neurological immune-mediated disorders. TCRdb recomputed calls from the 5' RACE reads with MiXCR, one row per CDR3 protein. The sample carries over 50,000 distinct CDR3 sequences, approximately 5.1% recorded once. The sequenced sample was PBMCs. The receptor set was obtained from a human donor with multiple sclerosis. The donor label of this sample is uncertain. Each CDR3 is given with its conserved first and last residue. The D gene is left open where the match is weak. For some rows the clone size is stated as once, few or many, or as a class when expanded; others skip it.

j_call	clone_size	cdr3_length	v_call	d_call	cdr3_nt	cdr3_aa
TRBJ2-7	many	14	TRBV2	TRBD2	TGTGCCAGCATCCGGACTAGCGGCCCCTACGAGCAGTACTTC	CASIRTSGPYEQYF
TRBJ1-2	many	14	TRBV5-1	NA	TGCGCCAGCAGCTTGGAATTGGCTAACTATGGCTACACCTTC	CASSLELANYGYTF
TRBJ1-2	many	13	TRBV6-6	NA	TGTGCCAGCAGTCTCCAGGGGCCGTATGGCTACACCTTC	CASSLQGPYGYTF
TRBJ1-1	many	14	TRBV5-1	TRBD1	TGCGCCAGCAGCCAGGACAGGATGAACACTGAAGCTTTCTTT	CASSQDRMNTEAFF
TRBJ1-2	many	13	TRBV20-1	NA	TGCAGTGCTAGAGTCGACAGGAACTATGGCTACACCTTC	CSARVDRNYGYTF
TRBJ1-1	many	11	TRBV20-1	NA	TGCAGTGCTAGAGGGACAGATGAAGCTTTCTTT	CSARGTDEAFF
TRBJ1-1	many	15	TRBV5-1	NA	TGCGCCAGCAGCTTGGATTTGCAGGTGAACACTGAAGCTTTCTTT	CASSLDLQVNTEAFF
TRBJ1-3	many	14	TRBV5-1	TRBD1	TGCGCCAGCAGCTGGACAGGGGCTGGAAACACCATATATTTT	CASSWTGAGNTIYF
TRBJ2-1	many	15	TRBV2	TRBD2	TGTGCCAGGACGCGGGGGGGCTACTCCTACAATGAGCAGTTCTTC	CARTRGGYSYNEQFF
TRBJ1-2	many	14	TRBV10-3	NA	TGTGCCATCAGTGACCTTGGCTCTAACTATGGCTACACCTTC	CAISDLGSNYGYTF
TRBJ2-7	many	14	TRBV5-1	TRBD1	TGCGCCAGCAGCGTCCGGGACAGCCCCTACGAGCAGTACTTC	CASSVRDSPYEQYF
TRBJ2-1	many	17	TRBV20-1	TRBD2	TGCAGTGCCCCGGGACTAGCGGGGGGTCAAGCCTACAATGAGCAGTTCTTC	CSAPGLAGGQAYNEQFF
TRBJ2-3	many	16	TRBV11-2	TRBD1	TGTGCCAGCAGCGCGCGAGGGACAGGACGCACAGATACGCAGTATTTT	CASSARGTGRTDTQYF
TRBJ2-3	many	15	TRBV20-1	TRBD2	TGCAGTGCGCGAACACTAGCGGGGGTTCAAGATACGCAGTATTTT	CSARTLAGVQDTQYF
TRBJ1-5	NA	13	TRBV20-1	NA	TGCAGTGCTGCCCGGGGGAATAGACAGCCCCAGCATTTT	CSAARGNRQPQHF
TRBJ2-3	many	15	TRBV5-1	NA	TGCGCCAGCAGAAAGGACATCCTCGGCACAGATACGCAGTATTTT	CASRKDILGTDTQYF
TRBJ1-2	many	12	TRBV29-1	NA	TGCAGCGTTGAAGATCAAGGCTATGGCTACACCTTC	CSVEDQGYGYTF
TRBJ2-7	many	16	TRBV4-1	TRBD1	TGCGCCAGCAGCCAAGAAAGGGTGCAGGGGGCTTACGAGCAGTACTTC	CASSQERVQGAYEQYF
TRBJ2-7	few	13	TRBV7-9	NA	TGTGCCAGCAGCCTAGCCCGGAGGGACGAGCAGTACTTC	CASSLARRDEQYF
TRBJ1-1	many	12	TRBV7-9	NA	TGTGCCAGCAGCTCCACTGGGAGGGAAGCTTTCTTT	CASSSTGREAFF
TRBJ1-2	many	12	TRBV30	NA	TGTGCCTGGAGTTGGGGGCTCTATGGCTACACCTTC	CAWSWGLYGYTF
TRBJ2-5	many	15	TRBV10-3	NA	TGTGCCATCAGTGAGTCAAGAGGGGAGGAGGAGACCCAGTACTTC	CAISESRGEEETQYF
TRBJ1-6	many	14	TRBV3-1	TRBD1	TGTGCCAGCAGCCAGACAGGGGAGAATTCACCCCTCCACTTT	CASSQTGENSPLHF
TRBJ1-1	many	13	TRBV20-1	NA	TGCAGTGCTAGAGATAATTTTGGTCCAGGAGCTTTCTTT	CSARDNFGPGAFF
TRBJ1-4	many	14	TRBV25-1	NA	TGTGCCAGCAGTGAAGCGGGGTCTGGTGAAAAACTGTTTTTT	CASSEAGSGEKLFF
TRBJ1-5	many	14	TRBV7-2	NA	TGTGCCAGCAGCTTAGTTTGGGGCAATCAGCCCCAGCATTTT	CASSLVWGNQPQHF
TRBJ1-4	many	13	TRBV19	NA	TGTGCCAGTAGTATCACGACCAAGAGAAAACTGTTTTTT	CASSITTKRKLFF
TRBJ1-5	many	13	TRBV5-1	NA	TGCGCCAGCAGCTTGGATGTGGGTCAGCCCCAGCATTTT	CASSLDVGQPQHF
TRBJ2-7	many	14	TRBV5-1	NA	TGCGCCAGCAGCTTTCTGGACGGTGCCTACGAGCAGTACTTC	CASSFLDGAYEQYF
TRBJ2-5	many	12	TRBV5-1	NA	TGCGCCAGCAGCTTGATCCCCGAGACCCAGTACTTC	CASSLIPETQYF
TRBJ1-1	many	13	TRBV6-5	TRBD1	TGTGCCAGCAGACAGACAGGGGCTACTGAAGCTTTCTTT	CASRQTGATEAFF
TRBJ2-1	many	14	TRBV20-1	NA	TGCAGTGCTGATGGCGGGGTCCTCTCGGGTGAGCAGTTCTTC	CSADGGVLSGEQFF
TRBJ2-5	many	12	TRBV20-1	TRBD2	TGCAGTGCTGTAGGACTAGGCGAGACCCAGTACTTC	CSAVGLGETQYF
TRBJ1-1	NA	12	TRBV5-6	NA	TGTGCCAGCAGCCGGAGTGGCACTGAAGCTTTCTTT	CASSRSGTEAFF
TRBJ2-7	many	18	TRBV20-1	TRBD1	TGCAGTGCTAACCCCGATCTTAACAAAGGACAGGGGTTCTACGAGCAGTACTTC	CSANPDLNKGQGFYEQYF
TRBJ1-1	many	13	TRBV5-1	TRBD1	TGCGCCAGCAGCTCAGGACAGGGCACTGAAGCTTTCTTT	CASSSGQGTEAFF
TRBJ2-3	many	18	TRBV15	TRBD1	TGTGCCACCAGCAGAGTAACGATCGGGACAGTGACCGTGGATACGCAGTATTTT	CATSRVTIGTVTVDTQYF